The 20 T cell receptor beta chains given below trace back to one sample, sequenced in a study of T cell responses to AZD1222 COVID-19 vaccine. Here immunoSEQ multiplex PCR was the method, and the copy in TCRdb shows in-frame clones only, minus some. This table holds 80,000 to 130,000 clones, approximately 88% found once. The starting material was peripheral blood, obtained on day 0 of AZD1222 vaccination. These receptors were obtained from an adult in good health.

The chain combines TRBV29-1 with TRBJ2-5; 9 bases map to TRBD2. This CDR3 has 15 amino acids. Trimming took 0 bases from V and 6 from J; bases not matched to a gene: 8. CDR1 is SQVTM and CDR2 is ANQGSEA in the germline V gene. CDR3 sequence: CSVEDLGGGAQTQYF. The CDR3 DNA reads as TGCAGCGTTGAAGATTTAGGCGGGGGGGCACAGACCCAGTACTTC.

This clone was observed once. The chain recombines TRBV25-1 with TRBJ1-3, with 8 bases that match TRBD1. Germline lookup yields CDR1 MGHDK and CDR2 SYGVNS. This CDR3 is 16 amino acids long. The junction had 5 bases not matched to a gene; V was cut back by 4 bases and J by 0 bases. Here the CDR3 DNA reads TGTGCCAGCAGTGGAGACAGGGGTCTCTCTGGAAACACCATATATTTT. It encodes CASSGDRGLSGNTIYF. Filled out from reference TRBV25-1 and TRBJ1-3, the complete variable domain reads EADIYQTPRYLVIGTGKKITLECSQTMGHDKMYWYQQDPGMELHLIHYSYGVNSTEKGDLSSESTVSRIRTEHFPLTLESARPSHTSQYLCASSGDRGLSGNTIYFGEGSWLTVV.

The sample holds one count of this clone. V usage is TRBV27 and J usage is TRBJ2-1; a weak D match, TRBD2 (5 bases). The V end was cut by 3 bases, the J end by 6 bases, with 21 bases between. This CDR3 is built from 17 residues. Per germline, CDR1 MNHEY and CDR2 SMNVEV (reference sequence). CDR3 loop: CASSFSRLVKRTNEQFF. Here the CDR3 DNA reads TGTGCCAGCAGTTTTTCTAGATTAGTAAAGCGGACCAATGAGCAGTTCTTC.

Points on this clone: At the DNA level, this CDR3 is encoded by other sequences in the same sample as well. This sequence joins TRBV7-9 and TRBJ1-2, with D tentatively TRBD1 (6 bases). Looked up from germline, CDR1 is SEHNR and CDR2 is FQNEAQ (reference sequence). This CDR3 has 12 residues. V was trimmed by 5 bases and J by 4 bases, leaving 8 bases between them. This CDR3 reads CASSQGPYGYTF. The CDR3 region has the DNA TGTGCCAGCAGCCAGGGGCCCTATGGCTACACCTTC.

This chain connects TRBV7-8 to TRBJ1-2; unclear D gene. The V end was cut by 5 bases, the J end by 2 bases, with 9 bases between. The CDR3 length is 13 residues. Germline CDR1 is SGHVS and CDR2 is FQNEAQ. For the CDR3, the DNA is TGTGCCAGCAGCCCGACTGAGAACTATGGCTACACCTTC. This codes for CASSPTENYGYTF.

The chain joins TRBV10-3 to TRBJ1-2, with D tentatively TRBD1 (6 bases). The germline V gene encodes CDR1 ENHRY and CDR2 SYGVKD. The CDR3 consists of 13 residues. Trimming shortened V by 3 bases and J by 5 bases, and 10 bases separated the two germline ends. This CDR3 is CAISDPTGYGYTF. The CDR3 DNA reads TGTGCCATCAGTGACCCCACAGGGTATGGCTACACCTTC.

A single count supports this clone. The rearrangement joins TRBV5-4 to TRBJ1-4; TRBD1 matches 9 bases. Germline CDR1 and CDR2: SGHNT and YYREEE (reference sequence). Trimming cost V 2 bases and J 3 bases; bases outside gene matches: 2. This CDR3 has 15 amino acids. The CDR3 is CASSFRQGANEKLFF. Here the CDR3 DNA reads TGTGCCAGCAGCTTCCGACAGGGGGCTAATGAAAAACTGTTTTTT.

This clone was observed a handful of times. The chain has TRBV4-1 and TRBJ1-4; D uncertain. Germline lookup yields CDR1 MGHRA and CDR2 YSYEKL. V was clipped by 4 bases and J by 8 bases, with 14 bases between them. The CDR3 is 14 amino acids. This CDR3 reads CASSPPGLKEKLFF. The CDR3 DNA reads as TGCGCCAGCAGCCCCCCCGGGCTAAAAGAAAAACTGTTTTTT.

The V and J genes are TRBV11-3 and TRBJ1-2, with D unresolved. The CDR3 has 15 amino acids. CDR1 is SGHNT and CDR2 is YENEEA in the germline V gene. Trimming stripped 3 bases from V and 3 bases from J, with 14 bases between. The CDR3 DNA reads as TGTGCCAGCAGCTTGGGTAGAGGGTCCCACTATGGCTACACCTTC. Translated, it gives CASSLGRGSHYGYTF.

The rearrangement joins TRBV28 to TRBJ1-2, with D possibly TRBD1 on 6 matching bases. The V and J ends lost 5 bases and 5 bases respectively, with 18 bases between them. The CDR3 covers 15 residues. Germline CDR1 reads MDHEN; CDR2 reads SYDVKM. CDR3 region: CASSPPTGNFYGYTF. The CDR3 coding sequence is TGTGCCAGCAGTCCGCCGACAGGAAACTTTTATGGCTACACCTTC.

The chain has TRBV7-7 and TRBJ1-4, with a possible D match to TRBD1 (5 bases). Germline V gene lookup returns CDR1 SSHAT and CDR2 FNYEAQ (reference sequence). Deletions cut 5 bases from V and 10 bases from J, with 17 bases between. This CDR3 spans 14 amino acids. CDR3 in amino acids: CASSIGTGSGKLFF. In DNA, the CDR3 is TGTGCCAGCAGCATAGGGACTGGGAGTGGAAAACTGTTTTTT. The full variable domain, completed using reference TRBV7-7 and TRBJ1-4, is GAGVSQSPRYKVTKRGQDVTLRCDPISSHATLYWYQQALGQGPEFLTYFNYEAQPDKSGLPSDRFSAERPEGSISTLTIQRTEQRDSAMYRCASSIGTGSGKLFFGSGTQLSVL.

This chain links TRBV28 with TRBJ1-5; no firm D call. The V end was cut by 5 bases, the J end by 6 bases, with 11 bases between. CDR3 size: 13 residues. Germline V gene sequence: CDR1 MDHEN, CDR2 SYDVKM. The CDR3 is CASSRGISQPQHF. Here the CDR3 DNA reads TGTGCCAGCAGTAGAGGGATTTCTCAGCCCCAGCATTTT. Full variable domain (remainder filled in from reference TRBV28 and TRBJ1-5): DVKVTQSSRYLVKRTGEKVFLECVQDMDHENMFWYRQDPGLGLRLIYFSYDVKMKEKGDIPEGYSVSREKKERFSLILESASTNQTSMYLCASSRGISQPQHFGDGTRLSIL.

J is TRBJ2-1 and V is TRBV9; possibly TRBD1 or TRBD2 for D (6 bases each). Germline assignment: CDR1 SGDLS and CDR2 YYNGEE. The CDR3 covers 15 residues. Trimming pared 4 bases from V and 4 bases from J, leaving 15 bases between. CDR3 bases: TGTGCCAGCAGCAGGACGGGGGCCCCATACAATGAGCAGTTCTTC. Translated: CASSRTGAPYNEQFF.

This chain joins TRBV4-2 and TRBJ2-6, with TRBD1 identical over 7 bases. V lost 3 bases to trimming and J lost 0 bases; unmatched junction nucleotides: 5. This CDR3 region has 17 residues. CDR1 LGHNA and CDR2 YNFKEQ come from the germline V gene. The CDR3 DNA follows: TGTGCCAGCAGCCAGACAGGGAGCTTCTCTGGGGCCAACGTCCTGACTTTC. Translated, it gives CASSQTGSFSGANVLTF.

The chain couples TRBV5-1 to TRBJ2-5; D is undetermined. CDR1 SGHRS and CDR2 YFSETQ come from the germline V gene. Trimming took off 1 base at V and 3 bases at J, with 10 bases between the two ends. This CDR3 is 14 amino acids long. The CDR3 bases are TGCGCCAGCAGCTTGCCTTTGTTGGAAGAGACCCAGTACTTC. Translation gives CASSLPLLEETQYF.

The J gene is TRBJ1-3, the V gene TRBV6-6; the match to TRBD1 covers 7 bases. V lost 6 bases, J lost 0 bases, and 5 bases stayed unmatched. CDR3 length: 15 amino acids. The germline V gene has CDR1 MNHNY and CDR2 SVGAGI (reference sequence). The chain's CDR3 is CASSPGTASGNTIYF. CDR3 DNA: TGTGCCAGCAGCCCCGGGACAGCCTCTGGAAACACCATATATTTT.

The rearrangement links TRBV5-1 to TRBJ1-6; D gene unclear. V was clipped by 4 bases and J by 9 bases, with 11 bases between them. Germline V gene sequence: CDR1 SGHRS, CDR2 YFSETQ. The length of the CDR3 is 13 residues. The CDR3 DNA reads as TGCGCCAGCAGCCCCGACGAGCTTTCACCCCTCCACTTT. Residues: CASSPDELSPLHF.

The gene calls are TRBV20-1 and TRBJ1-2, with D uncertain. This CDR3 contains 11 residues. Looked up from germline, CDR1 is DFQATT and CDR2 is SNEGSKA (reference sequence). The germline V and J ends were trimmed by 3 bases and 2 bases, with 4 bases remaining between them. For the CDR3, the DNA is TGCAGTGCTAGGGTCAACTATGGCTACACCTTC. It translates to CSARVNYGYTF.

The chain employs TRBV6-6 and TRBJ2-2; no clear D gene. The germline gives CDR1 MNHNY, CDR2 SVGAGI (reference sequence). The length of the CDR3 is 13 residues. The V end lost 3 bases, the J end lost 3 bases, and 5 bases lay between the germline ends. This CDR3 is CASSYADTGELFF. DNA of the CDR3: TGTGCCAGCAGTTATGCGGACACCGGGGAGCTGTTTTTT.

The chain combines TRBV28 with TRBJ2-1, with 7 bases aligning to TRBD1. The CDR3 contains 15 residues. Trimming cost V 4 bases and J 6 bases; bases outside gene matches: 9. Germline V gene lookup returns CDR1 MDHEN and CDR2 SYDVKM. DNA for the CDR3: TGTGCCAGCAGTTCACTACAGGGGAGCAGCAATGAGCAGTTCTTC. Translated: CASSSLQGSSNEQFF.